These 30 T cell receptor beta chains originate from one sample sequenced in a study of OX40 agonist ivuxolimab in advanced cancers. The assay was immunoSEQ multiplex PCR, and TCRdb's table has in-frame clones only and misses some. Of 60,000 to 80,000 clones detected, 70% to 85% appear once; the ten largest clones hold around 1.5%. Specimen: CD4+ or CD8+ T cells sorted from blood, collected in a trial of the OX40 agonist ivuxolimab. The receptor source for this set is an adult with an advanced solid tumor such as melanoma, head and neck, liver or kidney cancer.

The chain couples TRBV25-1 to TRBJ2-5, with 8 bases identical to TRBD1. The CDR3 sequence is 15 residues long. The junction had 12 bases not matched to a gene; V was cut back by 5 bases and J by 7 bases. Germline loops: CDR1 MGHDK, CDR2 SYGVNS. CDR3 sequence reads: CASSPLTGDMWTQYF. The CDR3 DNA reads as TGTGCCAGCAGTCCCCTGACAGGGGACATGTGGACCCAGTACTTC.

Only one count was recorded for this clone. This sequence joins TRBV28 and TRBJ1-1; D not certain. The germline CDR1 and CDR2 sequences are MDHEN and SYDVKM. The V end lost 5 bases, the J end lost 5 bases, and 9 bases lay between the germline ends. This CDR3 spans 12 amino acids. The CDR3 sequence is CASSPEETEAFF. The CDR3 DNA sequence: TGTGCCAGCAGTCCGGAGGAGACTGAAGCTTTCTTT.

This clone appeared once. The chain uses TRBV6-1 and TRBJ1-5, with no clear D. Trimming pared 6 bases from V and 0 bases from J, leaving 9 bases between. Germline V lookup: CDR1 MNHNS, CDR2 SASEGT. This CDR3 has 14 amino acids. The CDR3 coding sequence is TGTGCCAGCAGCATAACGGATAGCAATCAGCCCCAGCATTTT. Translation: CASSITDSNQPQHF.

The rearrangement uses TRBV10-2 and TRBJ1-1, with a weak D call TRBD1 (5 bases). The V gene lost 6 bases and the J gene lost 4 bases, with 12 bases spanning the gap. The length of the CDR3 is 13 residues. The germline gives CDR1 WSHSY, CDR2 SAAADI. The CDR3 protein is CASRGAGGTEAFF. Written as DNA, the CDR3 is TGCGCCAGCAGAGGGGCTGGGGGCACTGAAGCTTTCTTT.

By share, this clone counts as medium-sized (0.01 to 0.1%). This rearrangement joins TRBV9 to TRBJ1-3, with D unresolved. The CDR3 spans 18 residues. Trimming removed 0 bases at V and 2 bases at J, with 18 bases between. The germline gives CDR1 SGDLS, CDR2 YYNGEE. DNA of the CDR3: TGTGCCAGCAGCGTAGGACCGAGCAGTGGCAACCCTGGAAACACCATATATTTT. Protein product: CASSVGPSSGNPGNTIYF. Filled out from reference TRBV9 and TRBJ1-3, the complete variable domain reads DSGVTQTPKHLITATGQRVTLRCSPRSGDLSVYWYQQSLDQGLQFLIQYYNGEERAKGNILERFSAQQFPDLHSELNLSSLELGDSALYFCASSVGPSSGNPGNTIYFGEGSWLTVV.

J is TRBJ2-7 and V is TRBV7-8, with D perhaps matching TRBD1 (6 bases). The V gene lost 0 bases and the J gene lost 3 bases, with 18 bases spanning the gap. The CDR3 consists of 17 residues. CDR1 is SGHVS and CDR2 is FQNEAQ in the germline V gene. CDR3: CASSLASLAVGGYEQYF. For the CDR3, the DNA is TGTGCCAGCAGCTTAGCGAGCCTAGCAGTAGGGGGCTACGAGCAGTACTTC.

The chain couples TRBV4-1 to TRBJ1-2; tentative D call: TRBD1 (5 bases). The V end was cut by 3 bases, the J end by 6 bases, with 11 bases between. CDR3 length: 13 amino acids. Germline-derived CDR1 and CDR2 are MGHRA and YSYEKL. CDR3 DNA sequence: TGCGCCAGCAGCCAGGGGGTAATCGATGGCTACACCTTC. Translated, it gives CASSQGVIDGYTF.

V gene TRBV11-2 combines with J gene TRBJ2-7; TRBD2 might be the D (5 bases). This CDR3 region has 15 residues. Germline assignment: CDR1 SGHAT and CDR2 FQNNGV. V lost 1 base, J lost 2 bases, and 12 bases lay in between. In nucleotides, the CDR3 is TGTGCCAGCAGCTTAGGACGGGATCCGACCTACGAGCAGTACTTC. Its translation: CASSLGRDPTYEQYF. The whole variable domain, remainder taken from reference TRBV11-2 and TRBJ2-7, is EAGVAQSPRYKIIEKRQSVAFWCNPISGHATLYWYQQILGQGPKLLIQFQNNGVVDDSQLPKDRFSAERLKGVDSTLKIQPAKLEDSAVYLCASSLGRDPTYEQYFGPGTRLTVT.

This chain joins TRBV10-3 and TRBJ1-2; TRBD1 might be the D (5 bases). The CDR3 spans 14 residues. Germline V gene sequence: CDR1 ENHRY, CDR2 SYGVKD. Trimming took off 6 bases at V and 4 bases at J, with 15 bases between the two ends. The CDR3 reads CAISLRVGSYGYTF. CDR3 in DNA: TGTGCCATCAGCCTCAGGGTCGGAAGCTATGGCTACACCTTC.

The chain uses TRBV5-6 and TRBJ2-7; 9 nucleotides line up with TRBD2. This CDR3 contains 14 residues. Per germline, CDR1 SGHDT and CDR2 YYEEEE. Losses at the gene ends were 2 bases for V and 5 bases for J; bases not matched to a gene: 5. CDR3: CASSFGLASNEQYF. The CDR3 region has the DNA TGTGCCAGCAGCTTTGGACTAGCGAGCAACGAGCAGTACTTC.

This chain uses TRBV6-5 with TRBJ2-7, with 8 bases aligning to TRBD1. V lost 6 bases, J lost 5 bases, and 6 bases stayed unmatched. CDR1 is MNHEY and CDR2 is SVGAGI in the germline V gene. The CDR3 covers 13 residues. The CDR3 coding sequence is TGTGCCAGCAGCCGCAGGACAGGGCACGAGCAGTACTTC. It translates to CASSRRTGHEQYF.

The J gene is TRBJ1-6, the V gene TRBV28; possibly TRBD1 for D (6 bases). The CDR3 extends over 17 amino acids. Trimming pared 5 bases from V and 1 base from J, leaving 15 bases between. Germline CDR1 MDHEN, CDR2 SYDVKM. CDR3 bases: TGTGCCAGCAGTGACCCTGGGGACATTTCCTATAATTCACCCCTCCACTTT. This translates into CASSDPGDISYNSPLHF.

The chain links TRBV12-2 to TRBJ2-7; whether TRBD1, the table's D call, matches the DNA was not checked. TRBV12-2 is labeled a pseudogene. This CDR3 is built from 16 residues. This chain's CDR3 is CASRPPRQGNSYEQYF. The CDR3 nucleotides read TGTGCAAGTCGCCCCCCCCGACAGGGCAACTCCTACGAGCAGTACTTC.

This chain connects TRBV6-1 to TRBJ2-2; no clear D gene. Germline V gives CDR1 MNHNS, CDR2 SASEGT. The CDR3 totals 11 residues. V gave up 5 bases and J gave up 6 bases, with 4 bases separating them. This chain's CDR3 is CASSFAGELFF. The CDR3 coding sequence is TGTGCCAGCAGTTTCGCCGGGGAGCTGTTTTTT.

This chain connects TRBV11-3 to TRBJ2-5; 14 bases line up with TRBD2. Germline assignment: CDR1 SGHNT and CDR2 YENEEA. The ends lost 2 bases at V and 5 bases at J; junction bases unmatched: 10. The CDR3 sequence is 18 residues long. The chain's CDR3 is CASSLSVGLAGEEETQYF. CDR3 nucleotides: TGTGCCAGCAGCTTATCCGTGGGACTAGCGGGAGAGGAGGAGACCCAGTACTTC.

The chain employs TRBV7-9 and TRBJ1-2; TRBD1 aligns across 8 bases. V shed 6 bases and J 1 base; nucleotides not matched to a gene: 13. Germline CDR1 reads SEHNR; CDR2 reads FQNEAQ (reference sequence). The CDR3 extends over 17 amino acids. The CDR3 DNA reads as TGTGCCAGCAGTTCAGACACCGGGACAGGAATTAACTATGGCTACACCTTC. Its translation is CASSSDTGTGINYGYTF.

The rearrangement joins TRBV5-6 to TRBJ2-3, with 12 bases that match TRBD2. Germline CDR1 reads SGHDT; CDR2 reads YYEEEE. The CDR3 is 16 residues long. Unmatched junction bases numbered 4, after V lost 0 bases and J lost 5 bases. Here the CDR3 reads CASSLELAGGGDTQYF. The CDR3 DNA reads as TGTGCCAGCAGCTTGGAACTAGCGGGAGGTGGAGATACGCAGTATTTT.

The chain is built from TRBV2 and TRBJ2-5; possibly TRBD2 for D (5 bases). V was shortened by 4 bases and J by 5 bases, with 11 bases between the two germline ends. The V gene's germline CDR1 is SNHLY and CDR2 FYNNEI. The CDR3 is made up of 13 amino acids. The CDR3 sequence: CASSAGLLETQYF. CDR3 nucleotides: TGTGCCAGCAGTGCGGGGTTGTTGGAGACCCAGTACTTC.

This clone was counted once. For the CDR3, the DNA is TGTGCCACCAGCAGAATCAGGGGTGACAGGGTCGAGCAGTACTTC. Its translation: CATSRIRGDRVEQYF. The chain joins TRBV15 to TRBJ2-7, with 7 bases lining up with TRBD1. This CDR3 has 15 amino acids. The V gene end was trimmed by 2 bases and the J gene end by 6 bases; junction bases not matched to a gene: 10. From germline, CDR1 is LNHNV and CDR2 YYDKDF (reference sequence).

V usage is TRBV28 and J usage is TRBJ2-2; no reliable D call. This CDR3 spans 15 amino acids. Germline-derived CDR1 and CDR2 are MDHEN and SYDVKM. Trimming shortened V by 3 bases and J by 6 bases, and 14 bases separated the two germline ends. CDR3 in amino acids: CASSFFGRTPGELFF. CDR3 nucleotide sequence: TGTGCCAGCAGTTTTTTCGGCAGAACCCCCGGGGAGCTGTTTTTT. The complete variable domain, with remaining parts taken from reference TRBV28 and TRBJ2-2, reads DVKVTQSSRYLVKRTGEKVFLECVQDMDHENMFWYRQDPGLGLRLIYFSYDVKMKEKGDIPEGYSVSREKKERFSLILESASTNQTSMYLCASSFFGRTPGELFFGEGSRLTVL.

J is TRBJ2-7 and V is TRBV5-6, with 10 bases aligning to TRBD1. Germline V gene lookup returns CDR1 SGHDT and CDR2 YYEEEE. J was trimmed by 6 bases and V by 5 bases; bases with no gene match: 8. This CDR3 spans 14 amino acids. The CDR3 region has the DNA TGTGCCAGCAGTTTACCGGGACAGGGGCCCGAGCAGTACTTC. Translating it yields CASSLPGQGPEQYF.

Here the CDR3 DNA reads TGTGCCACCAGCAGAGATTTCTTGGACAGGCTAACCGGGGAGCTGTTTTTT. This codes for CATSRDFLDRLTGELFF. V is TRBV15 and J is TRBJ2-2; TRBD1 matches at 7 bases. CDR3 length: 17 residues. Unmatched junction bases numbered 9, after V lost 0 bases and J lost 5 bases. In germline, CDR1 is LNHNV, CDR2 YYDKDF (reference sequence). The variable domain in full, completed from reference TRBV15 and TRBJ2-2, reads DAMVIQNPRYQVTQFGKPVTLSCSQTLNHNVMYWYQQKSSQAPKLLFHYYDKDFNNEADTPDNFQSRRPNTSFCFLDIRSPGLGDTAMYLCATSRDFLDRLTGELFFGEGSRLTVL.

The chain combines TRBV28 with TRBJ2-2; D is uncertain. The CDR3 consists of 15 residues. Per the germline V gene, CDR1 is MDHEN and CDR2 is SYDVKM. Trimming left V 2 bases short and J 0 bases short, with 7 bases between. The CDR3 nucleotides are TGTGCCAGCAGTTTACGTCTCGCGAACACCGGGGAGCTGTTTTTT. It yields the protein CASSLRLANTGELFF.

This clone was found a few times. The chain couples TRBV21-1 to TRBJ1-5. TRBV21-1 is labeled a pseudogene. The CDR3 covers 12 residues. Here the CDR3 DNA reads TGTGCCAGGCCCAAGGGGGGCCAGCCCCAGCATTTT. Translating gives CARPKGGQPQHF.

In its sample, this clone was seen once. V is TRBV30 and J is TRBJ2-5, with D tentatively TRBD1 (6 bases). The CDR3 consists of 12 residues. The germline V and J ends were trimmed by 4 bases and 3 bases, with 9 bases remaining between them. Germline CDR1 reads GTSNPN; CDR2 reads SVGIG (reference sequence). The CDR3 DNA follows: TGTGCCTGGACGCGGACAGAAGAGACCCAGTACTTC. The encoded protein is CAWTRTEETQYF.

The chain joins TRBV6-4 to TRBJ2-6; D remains ambiguous. V lost 8 bases and J lost 0, with 8 bases in between. The CDR3 has 14 residues. Germline V gene lookup returns CDR1 MRHNA and CDR2 SNTAGT. For the CDR3, the DNA is TGTGCCAGCGCTTTAGACTCTGGGGCCAACGTCCTGACTTTC. Translated, it gives CASALDSGANVLTF.

V usage is TRBV10-2 and J usage is TRBJ1-1; weak D call: TRBD1 (6 bases). The germline CDR1 and CDR2 sequences are WSHSY and SAAADI. Trimming stripped 7 bases from V and 1 base from J, with 10 bases between. This CDR3 comprises 13 residues. The CDR3 nucleotides are TGCGCCAGCAAGGACAGTGAGAACACTGAAGCTTTCTTT. Residues: CASKDSENTEAFF.

The gene calls are TRBV7-6 and TRBJ2-1; a possible D gene is TRBD1 (6 bases). The CDR3 contains 15 residues. CDR1 is SGHVS and CDR2 is FNYEAQ in the germline V gene. Trimming pared 7 bases from V and 7 bases from J, leaving 20 bases between. CDR3 bases: TGTGCCAGCACCAAATCCCGAGGACAGAGAAATGAGCAGTTCTTC. Its protein product is CASTKSRGQRNEQFF.

The chain is built from TRBV27 and TRBJ1-2, with D hard to call. V gave up 3 bases and J gave up 2 bases, with 7 bases separating them. This CDR3 has 13 amino acids. Per germline, CDR1 MNHEY and CDR2 SMNVEV (reference sequence). The CDR3 nucleotides read TGTGCCAGCAGTTTGAGGGAGAACTATGGCTACACCTTC. Protein sequence: CASSLRENYGYTF.

The rearrangement joins TRBV28 to TRBJ2-3; 7 nucleotides agree with TRBD2. The germline V gene encodes CDR1 MDHEN and CDR2 SYDVKM. The CDR3 covers 16 residues. The ends lost 3 bases at V and 5 bases at J; junction bases unmatched: 11. In nucleotides, the CDR3 is TGTGCCAGCAGTTTGGACGGGAGGATCGTCGGAGATACGCAGTATTTT. Its translation is CASSLDGRIVGDTQYF. The full variable domain, in which reference TRBV28 and TRBJ2-3 provide the parts outside the CDR3, is DVKVTQSSRYLVKRTGEKVFLECVQDMDHENMFWYRQDPGLGLRLIYFSYDVKMKEKGDIPEGYSVSREKKERFSLILESASTNQTSMYLCASSLDGRIVGDTQYFGPGTRLTVL.